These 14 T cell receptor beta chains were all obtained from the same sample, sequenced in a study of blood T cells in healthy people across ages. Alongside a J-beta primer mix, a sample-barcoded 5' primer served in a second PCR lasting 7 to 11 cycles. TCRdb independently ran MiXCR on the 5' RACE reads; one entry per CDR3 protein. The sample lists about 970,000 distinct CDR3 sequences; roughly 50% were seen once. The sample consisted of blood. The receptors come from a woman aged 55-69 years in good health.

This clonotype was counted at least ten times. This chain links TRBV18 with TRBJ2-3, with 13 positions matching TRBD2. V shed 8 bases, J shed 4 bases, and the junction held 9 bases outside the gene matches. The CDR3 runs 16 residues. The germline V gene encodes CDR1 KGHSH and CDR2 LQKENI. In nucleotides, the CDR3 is TGTGCCAGCAGTCCCCCAGGACTAGCGGGAGCAGATACGCAGTATTTT. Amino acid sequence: CASSPPGLAGADTQYF.

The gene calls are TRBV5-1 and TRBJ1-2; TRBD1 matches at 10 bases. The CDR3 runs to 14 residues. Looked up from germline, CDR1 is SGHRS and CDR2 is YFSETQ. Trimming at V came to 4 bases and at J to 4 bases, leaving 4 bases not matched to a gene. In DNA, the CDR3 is TGCGCCAGCAGCCCGAGGGACAGGGGCTATGGCTACACCTTC. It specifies CASSPRDRGYGYTF.

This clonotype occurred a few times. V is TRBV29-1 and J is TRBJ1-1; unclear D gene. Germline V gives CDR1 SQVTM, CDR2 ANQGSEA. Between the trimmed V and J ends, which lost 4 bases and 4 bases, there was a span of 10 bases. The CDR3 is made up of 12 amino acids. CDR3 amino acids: CSVARFVTEAFF. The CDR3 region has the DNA TGCAGCGTTGCCAGGTTCGTCACTGAAGCTTTCTTT.

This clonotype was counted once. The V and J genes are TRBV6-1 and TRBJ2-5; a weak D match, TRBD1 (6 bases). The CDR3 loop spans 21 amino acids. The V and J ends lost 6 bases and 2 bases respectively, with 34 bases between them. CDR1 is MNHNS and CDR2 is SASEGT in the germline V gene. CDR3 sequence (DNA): TGTGCCAGCAGACGCCGGGACAACATCTGGATTTTTATGGGGGAACAAGAGACCCAGTACTTC. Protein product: CASRRRDNIWIFMGEQETQYF.

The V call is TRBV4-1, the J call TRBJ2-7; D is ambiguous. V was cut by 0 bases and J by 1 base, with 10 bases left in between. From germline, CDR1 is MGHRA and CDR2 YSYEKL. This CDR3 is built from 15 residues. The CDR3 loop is CASSQDNLGSYEQYF. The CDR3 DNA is TGCGCCAGCAGCCAAGATAACCTAGGTTCCTACGAGCAGTACTTC.

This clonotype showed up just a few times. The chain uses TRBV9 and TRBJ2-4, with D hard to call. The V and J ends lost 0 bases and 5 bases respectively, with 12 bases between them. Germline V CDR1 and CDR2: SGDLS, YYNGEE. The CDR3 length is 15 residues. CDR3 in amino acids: CASSVGGQAQNIQYF. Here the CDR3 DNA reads TGTGCCAGCAGCGTAGGGGGTCAGGCCCAAAACATTCAGTACTTC.

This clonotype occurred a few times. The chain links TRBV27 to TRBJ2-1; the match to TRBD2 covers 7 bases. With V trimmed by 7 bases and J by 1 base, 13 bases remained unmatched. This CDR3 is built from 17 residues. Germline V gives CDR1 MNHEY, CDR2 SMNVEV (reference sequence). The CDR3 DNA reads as TGTGCCAGCATAGGCCAAGCGGGATCCGTTTCCTACAATGAGCAGTTCTTC. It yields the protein CASIGQAGSVSYNEQFF.

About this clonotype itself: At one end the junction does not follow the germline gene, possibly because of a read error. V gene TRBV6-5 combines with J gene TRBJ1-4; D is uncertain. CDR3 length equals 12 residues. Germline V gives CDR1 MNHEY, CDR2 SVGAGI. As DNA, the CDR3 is TGTGCCGGCAGCGGGGTTGGAGAAAAACTGTTTTTT. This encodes CAGSGVGEKLFF.

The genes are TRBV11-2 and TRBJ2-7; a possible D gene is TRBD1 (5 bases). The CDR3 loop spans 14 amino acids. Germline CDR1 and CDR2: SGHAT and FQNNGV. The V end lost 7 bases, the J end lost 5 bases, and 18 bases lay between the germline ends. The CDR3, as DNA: TGTGCCAGCACTCAGGGCAGGGCCTACGACGAGCAGTACTTC. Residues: CASTQGRAYDEQYF.

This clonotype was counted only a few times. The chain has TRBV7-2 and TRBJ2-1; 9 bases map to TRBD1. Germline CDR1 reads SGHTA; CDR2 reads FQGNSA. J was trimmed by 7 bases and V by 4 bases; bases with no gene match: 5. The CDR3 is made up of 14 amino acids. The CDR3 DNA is TGTGCCAGCAGCTGGGACAGGGCCAAAAATGAGCAGTTCTTC. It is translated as CASSWDRAKNEQFF.

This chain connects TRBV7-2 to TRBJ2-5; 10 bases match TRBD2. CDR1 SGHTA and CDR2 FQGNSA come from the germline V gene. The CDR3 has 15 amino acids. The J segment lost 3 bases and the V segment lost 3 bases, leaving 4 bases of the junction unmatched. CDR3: CASSFRTSGEETQYF. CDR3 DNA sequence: TGTGCCAGCAGCTTTCGGACTAGCGGAGAAGAGACCCAGTACTTC.

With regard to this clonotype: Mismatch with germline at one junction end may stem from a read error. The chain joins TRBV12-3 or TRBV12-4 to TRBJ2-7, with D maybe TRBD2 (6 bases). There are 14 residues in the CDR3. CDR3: CASTLEGTRREQYF. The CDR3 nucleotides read TGTGCCAGCACTTTAGAGGGGACTCGAAGGGAGCAGTACTTC.

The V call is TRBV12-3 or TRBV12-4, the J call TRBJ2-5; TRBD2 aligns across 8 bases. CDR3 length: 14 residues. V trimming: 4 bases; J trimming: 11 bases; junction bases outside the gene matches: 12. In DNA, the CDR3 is TGTGCCAGCAGTTGGACTAGCCTTCACAATGAGCAGTACTTC. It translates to CASSWTSLHNEQYF.

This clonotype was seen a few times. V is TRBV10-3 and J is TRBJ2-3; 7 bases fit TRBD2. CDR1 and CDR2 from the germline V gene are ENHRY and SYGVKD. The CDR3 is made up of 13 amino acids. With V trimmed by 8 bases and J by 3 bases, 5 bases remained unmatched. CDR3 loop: CAIPPGGTDTQYF. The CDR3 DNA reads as TGTGCCATCCCCCCGGGGGGTACAGATACGCAGTATTTT.